A single TCR beta chain is shown here with its context. This record belongs to a study of T cell changes during pregnancy in multiple sclerosis. After removal of 5 bases from V and 5 bases from J, the junction contained 8 bases not matched to a gene. This CDR3 region has 16 residues. Germline CDR1 and CDR2: SGHVS and FNYEAQ. TCRdb keeps only in-frame clones here, not all; method: immunoSEQ multiplex PCR. The sample lists 90,000 or so clones; 92% were seen once. The clonotype originates from a female donor with multiple sclerosis, enrolled in a pregnancy study. Sequencing used peripheral blood, obtained in the first trimester of pregnancy. This sequence joins TRBV7-6 and TRBJ2-5; 13 nucleotides line up with TRBD2. The CDR3 reads CASSGQRTSGSETQYF. The CDR3 coding sequence is TGTGCCAGCAGCGGCCAGAGGACTAGCGGGAGTGAGACCCAGTACTTC.